This TCR beta chain was retrieved from a study of cytomegalovirus exposure and HLA in healthy donors. Study results and caveats: Using the classifier, cytomegalovirus status was reportedly diagnosed with high specificity and sensitivity. Researchers counted roughly 150 TCR beta chains as cytomegalovirus-associated. Confirmation was obtained in vitro that three CMV-associated chains are specific for CMV antigens.

This clone has only one observation. Its antigen remains unknown. Repertoires were generated with immunoSEQ multiplex PCR, while TCRdb's copy carries only in-frame clones and drops some. The sample has about 140,000 clones, just under 85% seen once; the top ten hold 30%. V lost 5 bases and J 8 bases, leaving 21 bases between the germline ends. Germline CDR1 MNHEY, CDR2 SMNVEV (reference sequence). CDR3 size: 16 residues. This receptor was identified in a man younger than 40 in good health and CMV-seropositive. The chain joins TRBV27 to TRBJ1-4; perhaps TRBD1 as D (6 bases). Sequencing used PBMCs. The CDR3 sequence is CASSNHGDRRVEKLFF. Here the CDR3 DNA reads TGTGCCAGCAGTAACCATGGAGACAGGCGTGTGGAAAAACTGTTTTTT. The variable domain in full, with the rest retrieved from reference TRBV27 and TRBJ1-4, is EAQVTQNPRYLITVTGKKLTVTCSQNMNHEYMSWYRQDPGLGLRQIYYSMNVEVTDKGDVPEGYKVSRKEKRNFPLILESPSPNQTSLYFCASSNHGDRRVEKLFFGSGTQLSVL.